The 14 T cell receptor beta chains listed next were all sequenced from one sample in a study of blood T cells in healthy people across ages. The use of a sample-barcoded 5' primer and a J-beta primer mix characterized a second PCR of roughly 6 to 11 cycles. TCRdb ran MiXCR on the 5' RACE reads and lists one entry per CDR3 protein. The sample holds 630,000 or so distinct CDR3 sequences, approximately 30% seen once. The specimen was blood. Every receptor here comes from a woman aged 80 or older in good health.

This clonotype was seen repeatedly, ten times or more. This may be a read error, as it is one base from a much larger clone. J is TRBJ2-1 and V is TRBV20-1, with a possible D match to TRBD2 (5 bases). The J call is in doubt because the DNA end fits TRBJ2-7 better. The CDR3 has 13 amino acids. Germline V gene lookup returns CDR1 DFQATT and CDR2 SNEGSKA (reference sequence). The CDR3 DNA follows: TGCAGTGCCCGGACGGGGAAGTACAATGAGCAGTACTTC. Translation gives CSARTGKYNEQYF.

The chain couples TRBV20-1 to TRBJ2-7; 9 nucleotides line up with TRBD1. CDR1 and CDR2 (germline): DFQATT, SNEGSKA (reference sequence). The CDR3 extends over 14 amino acids. The ends lost 0 bases at V and 3 bases at J; junction bases unmatched: 3. The CDR3 here is CSAREDRGGYEQYF. The CDR3 nucleotides read TGCAGTGCTAGAGAGGACAGGGGAGGCTACGAGCAGTACTTC.

This clonotype was seen at least ten times. This chain connects TRBV28 to TRBJ2-1; D call uncertain. This CDR3 region has 13 residues. The germline V gene encodes CDR1 MDHEN and CDR2 SYDVKM. The ends were cut back, 8 bases at V and 1 base at J, with 9 bases in the middle. CDR3 in amino acids: CASCALSYNEQFF. As DNA, the CDR3 is TGTGCCAGCTGCGCCTTATCCTACAATGAGCAGTTCTTC. The complete variable domain, with remaining parts taken from reference TRBV28 and TRBJ2-1, reads DVKVTQSSRYLVKRTGEKVFLECVQDMDHENMFWYRQDPGLGLRLIYFSYDVKMKEKGDIPEGYSVSREKKERFSLILESASTNQTSMYLCASCALSYNEQFFGPGTRLTVL.

This clonotype was counted a few times. DNA of the CDR3: TGTGCCAGCAGGTCCCAACAGGGAGATGGCTACACCTTC. Its translation is CASRSQQGDGYTF. The chain is built from TRBV28 and TRBJ1-2, with D possibly matching TRBD1 (6 bases). CDR1 is MDHEN and CDR2 is SYDVKM in the germline V gene. Trimming removed 6 bases at V and 6 bases at J, with 14 bases between. There are 13 residues in the CDR3.

Concerning this clonotype: Just one base apart from a much larger clone, this may be a read error. This sequence joins TRBV7-2 and TRBJ2-6; the D gene is possibly TRBD1 (5 bases). The CDR3 sequence is 15 residues long. From germline, CDR1 is SGHTA and CDR2 FQGNSA. Written as DNA, the CDR3 is TGTGCCAGCAGCAACAATAGGGCTGGGGCCAAAGTCCTGACTTTC. Protein sequence: CASSNNRAGAKVLTF.

This clonotype was counted at least ten times. A read error may be the cause here, since a much bigger clone is one base away. This CDR3 is CAIRGARAWETQYF. The CDR3 bases are TGTGCCATCAGGGGGGCCAGGGCGTGGGAGACCCAGTACTTC. The chain links TRBV10-3 to TRBJ2-5, with D maybe TRBD1 (6 bases). Between the trimmed V and J ends, which lost 6 bases and 5 bases, there was a span of 16 bases. CDR1 and CDR2 from the germline V gene are ENHRY and SYGVKD. The CDR3 spans 14 residues.

Many counts were recorded for this clonotype. V and J are TRBV30 and TRBJ2-5, with D maybe TRBD1 (6 bases). Germline V gene lookup returns CDR1 GTSNPN and CDR2 SVGIG (reference sequence). Trimming took off 0 bases at V and 5 bases at J, with 10 bases between the two ends. This CDR3 is built from 13 residues. In DNA, the CDR3 is TGTGCCTGGAGTGTAAGGCAGGGGGAGACCCAGTACTTC. Translating it yields CAWSVRQGETQYF.

Comments on this clonotype: Since a much larger clone is just one base distant, this may be a read error. J is TRBJ2-5 and V is TRBV28, with D tentatively TRBD1 (6 bases). This CDR3 comprises 14 residues. Per the germline V gene, CDR1 is MDHEN and CDR2 is SYDVKM. V lost 8 bases and J 1 base, leaving 14 bases between the germline ends. For the CDR3, the DNA is TGTGCCAGCGCCGGACAGAGCCCCCAAGAGACCCAGTACTTC. It yields the protein CASAGQSPQETQYF. The whole variable domain, filled in from reference TRBV28 and TRBJ2-5, reads DVKVTQSSRYLVKRTGEKVFLECVQDMDHENMFWYRQDPGLGLRLIYFSYDVKMKEKGDIPEGYSVSREKKERFSLILESASTNQTSMYLCASAGQSPQETQYFGPGTRLLVL.

This clonotype was recorded a few times. The CDR3 here is CAWSDTTEAFF. CDR3 DNA sequence: TGTGCCTGGAGCGACACCACTGAAGCTTTCTTT. V usage is TRBV30 and J usage is TRBJ1-1; no reliable D call. V lost 3 bases, J lost 4 bases, and 6 bases lay in between. The CDR3 loop spans 11 amino acids. From germline, CDR1 is GTSNPN and CDR2 SVGIG (reference sequence).

The V and J genes are TRBV7-2 and TRBJ2-2, with TRBD1 matching 10 bases. This CDR3 is 13 amino acids long. The germline CDR1 and CDR2 sequences are SGHTA and FQGNSA. The trim removed 8 bases at V and 4 bases at J, leaving 1 base unmatched. The CDR3 is CASGTGVTGELFF. The CDR3 DNA sequence: TGTGCCAGCGGGACAGGGGTCACCGGGGAGCTGTTTTTT.

Ten or more counts support this clonotype. V is TRBV4-3 and J is TRBJ2-7, with TRBD1 identical over 10 bases. The CDR3 length is 15 residues. Unmatched junction bases numbered 5, after V lost 0 bases and J lost 6 bases. Germline V gene data show CDR1 as LGHNA and CDR2 as YSLEER. This chain's CDR3 is CASSQDLGTGVEQYF. The CDR3 bases are TGCGCCAGCAGCCAAGATCTGGGGACAGGGGTCGAGCAGTACTTC.

With respect to this clonotype: The junction departs from germline at one end; a sequencing error may be responsible. This sequence joins TRBV7-9 and TRBJ2-1, with 8 bases fitting TRBD1. Germline CDR1 SEHNR, CDR2 FQNEAQ (reference sequence). CDR3 length: 17 residues. The CDR3 DNA reads as TGCGCCAGCAGCTTAGTCGGTGGCAGGGGGCCCCACAATGAGCAGTTCTTC. Its translation is CASSLVGGRGPHNEQFF.

This clonotype was observed many times. The J gene is TRBJ2-6, the V gene TRBV6-4; TRBD1 is a possible D gene (5 bases). The CDR3 has 14 amino acids. The V gene's germline CDR1 is MRHNA and CDR2 SNTAGT. Trimming stripped 5 bases from V and 2 bases from J, with 7 bases between. DNA of the CDR3: TGTGCCAGCAGTCCAGGGCCTGGGGCCAACGTCCTGACTTTC. It is translated as CASSPGPGANVLTF.

The chain joins TRBV4-1 to TRBJ2-5; 11 bases are shared with TRBD2. CDR1 MGHRA and CDR2 YSYEKL come from the germline V gene. The CDR3 is made up of 16 amino acids. V was pared by 3 bases and J by 11 bases, with 14 bases of the junction left unmatched. As DNA, the CDR3 is TGCGCCAGCAGCCAGGATAGCGGGGGGGCCTGGGGTGAGCAGTACTTC. This translates into CASSQDSGGAWGEQYF.